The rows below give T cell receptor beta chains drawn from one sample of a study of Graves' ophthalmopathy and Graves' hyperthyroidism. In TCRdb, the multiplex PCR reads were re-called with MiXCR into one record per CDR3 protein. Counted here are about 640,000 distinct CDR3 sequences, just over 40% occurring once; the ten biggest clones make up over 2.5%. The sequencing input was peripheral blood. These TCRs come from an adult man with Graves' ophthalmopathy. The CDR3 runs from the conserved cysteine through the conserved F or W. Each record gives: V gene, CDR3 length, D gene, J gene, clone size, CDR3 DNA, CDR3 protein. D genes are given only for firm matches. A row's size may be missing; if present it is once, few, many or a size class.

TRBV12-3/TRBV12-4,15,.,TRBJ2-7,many,TGTGCCAGCAGTTTGATCCGGGACACGTCCTACGAGCAGTACTTC,CASSLIRDTSYEQYF
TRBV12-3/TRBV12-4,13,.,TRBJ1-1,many,TGTGCCAGCAGTTTTCAGGAGAACACTGAAGCTTTCTTT,CASSFQENTEAFF
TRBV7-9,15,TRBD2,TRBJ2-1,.,TGTGCCAGCAGCCTTAGCGGGTGGGGGTACAATGAGCAGTTCTTC,CASSLSGWGYNEQFF
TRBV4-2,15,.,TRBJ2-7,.,TGTGCCAGCAGCCAAGACAGGGAGGTCGGCTACGAGCAGTACTTC,CASSQDREVGYEQYF
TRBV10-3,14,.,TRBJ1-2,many,TGTGCCATCAGTGAGTCACAGAATAACTATGGCTACACCTTC,CAISESQNNYGYTF
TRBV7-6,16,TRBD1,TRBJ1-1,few,TGTGCCAGCAGCTTACTCATCAGGGGGGGGGACACTGAAGCTTTCTTT,CASSLLIRGGDTEAFF
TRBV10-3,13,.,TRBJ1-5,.,TGTGCCAGCAGGGTTGTTTGGGGGCAGCCCCAGCATTTT,CASRVVWGQPQHF
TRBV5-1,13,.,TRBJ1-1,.,TGCGCCAGCAGCCAAGAACCGAGCACTGAAGCTTTCTTT,CASSQEPSTEAFF
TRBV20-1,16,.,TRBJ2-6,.,TGCAGTGCAAGACGCTCTATCTCCTCTGGGGCCAACGTCCTGACTTTC,CSARRSISSGANVLTF
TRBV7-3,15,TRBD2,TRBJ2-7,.,TGTGCCAGCGTCCAGGCTGGGGGGGTTGTAGGCGAGCAGTACTTC,CASVQAGGVVGEQYF
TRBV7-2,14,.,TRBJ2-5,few,TGTGCCAGCAGCTTAGGAATAGTAGAAGAGACCCAGTACTTC,CASSLGIVEETQYF
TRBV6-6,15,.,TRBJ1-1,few,TGTGCCAGCAGTTACTCATCAGACAGTAACACTGAAGCTTTCTTT,CASSYSSDSNTEAFF
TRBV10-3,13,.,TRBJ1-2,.,TGTGCCTCCAAGGCCCCAGGGGCTCATGGCCACACCTTC,CASKAPGAHGHTF
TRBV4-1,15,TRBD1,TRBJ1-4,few,TGCGCCAGCAGCCGGACAGGAAATTCGAATGAAAAACTGTTTTTT,CASSRTGNSNEKLFF
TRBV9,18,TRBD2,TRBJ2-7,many,TGTGCCAGCAGCGTAGTGGGACTAGCGGGAGTGGACTCCTACGAGCAGTACTTC,CASSVVGLAGVDSYEQYF
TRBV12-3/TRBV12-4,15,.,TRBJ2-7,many,TGTGCCAGCAGTTTAGTGCGACACCTTACCTACGAGCAGTACTTC,CASSLVRHLTYEQYF
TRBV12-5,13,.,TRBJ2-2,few,TGTGCTAGTGGACAGAAAAACACCGGGGAGCTGTTTTTT,CASGQKNTGELFF
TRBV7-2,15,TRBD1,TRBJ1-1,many,TGTGCCAGCAGCTTAACGGGACAGGGCTTCACTGAAGCTTTCTTT,CASSLTGQGFTEAFF
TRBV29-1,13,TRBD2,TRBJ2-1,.,TGCAGCGTTGCAGGGAGGGAGATTGATGAGCAGTTCTTC,CSVAGREIDEQFF
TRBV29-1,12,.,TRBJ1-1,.,TGCAGCGTGGGACAATACTACGTTAAAGCTTTCTTT,CSVGQYYVKAFF
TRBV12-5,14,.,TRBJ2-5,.,TGTGCTAGTGGTTTCTGGAGGGGGGGCGAGACCCAGTACTTC,CASGFWRGGETQYF
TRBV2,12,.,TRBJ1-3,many,TGTGCCAGCACGAGCTCTGGAAACACCATATATTTT,CASTSSGNTIYF
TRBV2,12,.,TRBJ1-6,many,TGTGCCAGCAGTAGGGACAATTCACCCCTCCACTTT,CASSRDNSPLHF
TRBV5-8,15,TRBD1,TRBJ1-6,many,TGTGCCAGCAGCTTGGAGGACAGGGCCTATTCACCCCTCCACTTT,CASSLEDRAYSPLHF
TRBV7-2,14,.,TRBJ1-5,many,TGTGCCAGCAGCCTTGACCGGGGGCTTCGTCCCCAGCATTTT,CASSLDRGLRPQHF
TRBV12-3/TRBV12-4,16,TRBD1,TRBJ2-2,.,TGTGCCAGCACCAGGACAGGGGCGTCGAACACCGGGGAGCTATTTTTT,CASTRTGASNTGELFF
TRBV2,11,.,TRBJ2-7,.,TGTGCCAGCAGTTTGGACCCGATCCAGTACTTC,CASSLDPIQYF
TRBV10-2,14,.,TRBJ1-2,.,TGCGCCAGCAGCCGGCCGGGGCGAGATTATGGCTACACCTTC,CASSRPGRDYGYTF
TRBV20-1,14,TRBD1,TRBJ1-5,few,TGCAGTGCCTCGATAGGGACAGTGAATCAGCCCCAGCATTTT,CSASIGTVNQPQHF
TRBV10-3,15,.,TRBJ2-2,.,TGTGCCATCAGTCGACAGGCCCAGAACACCGGGGAGCTGTTTTTT,CAISRQAQNTGELFF
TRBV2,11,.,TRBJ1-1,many,TGTGCCAGCTCCCCCAGTGTGCTCGCTTTCTTT,CASSPSVLAFF